Shown below are 14 T cell receptor beta chains from a single sample sequenced in a study of T cell repertoires in cytomegalovirus infection. TCRdb re-called the reads through MiXCR, storing one row per CDR3 protein. The sample includes roughly 180,000 distinct CDR3 sequences, about 18% of them seen just once. Specimen: CD8+ T cells from PBMCs. The origin of the receptors is a human donor in good health (CMV status not recorded). Some clones in this sample may be carry-over from other donors' samples.

The chain is built from TRBV10-2 and TRBJ2-3; D is undetermined. In germline, CDR1 is WSHSY, CDR2 SAAADI. The ends were cut back, 0 bases at V and 0 bases at J, with 13 bases in the middle. CDR3 length: 17 residues. CDR3 in DNA: TGCGCCAGCAGTGAGTCGACTGTTTCACCTAGCACAGATACGCAGTATTTT. Protein sequence: CASSESTVSPSTDTQYF.

This clonotype showed up just once. The CDR3 region has the DNA TGTGCCAGCAGTTTATCTTGGACAGGGAACGAGCAGTACTTC. Its translation: CASSLSWTGNEQYF. The V and J genes are TRBV27 and TRBJ2-7, with 8 nucleotides matching TRBD1. The CDR3 extends over 14 amino acids. V gave up 0 bases and J gave up 5 bases; unmatched junction bases: 3. Germline values: CDR1 MNHEY, CDR2 SMNVEV (reference sequence).

Only a few counts were recorded for this clonotype. V is TRBV4-1 and J is TRBJ1-4, with D perhaps TRBD1 (5 bases). The CDR3 covers 16 residues. CDR1 MGHRA and CDR2 YSYEKL come from the germline V gene. Trimming pared 3 bases from V and 5 bases from J, leaving 16 bases between. The DNA for the CDR3 is TGCGCCAGCAGCCAGCGCCGGGACGGAGCAAATGAAAAACTGTTTTTT. It translates to CASSQRRDGANEKLFF.

The chain couples TRBV7-2 to TRBJ2-5; weak D call: TRBD1 (5 bases). The CDR3 is made up of 14 amino acids. The germline V gene has CDR1 SGHTA and CDR2 FQGNSA. Trimming removed 2 bases from V and 3 bases from J, with 10 bases in between. The CDR3 sequence: CASSLLGREETQYF. DNA for the CDR3: TGTGCCAGCAGCTTATTGGGCAGGGAAGAGACCCAGTACTTC.

The V and J genes are TRBV20-1 and TRBJ2-3; no reliable D call. Germline V CDR1 and CDR2: DFQATT, SNEGSKA (reference sequence). The V end was cut by 2 bases, the J end by 0 bases, with 9 bases between. This CDR3 contains 14 residues. The CDR3 sequence is CSARSDDSTDTQYF. For the CDR3, the DNA is TGCAGTGCTAGATCGGACGATAGCACAGATACGCAGTATTTT.

The sample holds a few counts of this clonotype. This sequence joins TRBV27 and TRBJ2-7; D gene uncertain. Germline-derived CDR1 and CDR2 are MNHEY and SMNVEV (reference sequence). The CDR3 consists of 13 residues. V lost 4 bases and J lost 4, with 11 bases in between. For the CDR3, the DNA is TGTGCCAGCAGTTACCGAGCTGTTTACGAGCAGTACTTC. Its protein product is CASSYRAVYEQYF.

This clonotype was recorded many times. The DNA of the CDR3 is TGTGCCAGCAGCTTGGCGGCAGAGCTGAACACCGGGGAGCTGTTTTTT. Its protein is CASSLAAELNTGELFF. V is TRBV5-6 and J is TRBJ2-2, with no clear D. CDR1 and CDR2 from the germline V gene are SGHDT and YYEEEE. The CDR3 is made up of 16 amino acids. With 0 bases removed from V and 1 base from J, the gap between germline ends came to 10 bases.

The chain couples TRBV6-5 to TRBJ2-1; TRBD2 matches 9 bases. This CDR3 has 16 amino acids. Germline values: CDR1 MNHEY, CDR2 SVGAGI. V lost 4 bases and J lost 2; bases outside the gene matches: 6. CDR3 loop: CASSFVAGATYNEQFF. In DNA form, the CDR3 reads TGTGCCAGCAGTTTCGTAGCGGGGGCAACCTACAATGAGCAGTTCTTC.

CDR3 residues: CASSEGRSRAGTGYTF. The CDR3 nucleotides read TGTGCCAGCAGCGAGGGCCGCTCACGGGCAGGGACTGGCTACACCTTC. The rearrangement links TRBV7-2 to TRBJ1-2; a weak D match, TRBD1 (5 bases). V was clipped by 5 bases and J by 7 bases, with 23 bases between them. This CDR3 contains 16 residues. Germline loops: CDR1 SGHTA, CDR2 FQGNSA.

For this clonotype: The junction shows a germline mismatch at one end, possibly a read error. The V and J genes are TRBV6-1 and TRBJ1-1, with D uncertain. CDR3 length: 16 amino acids. Per the germline V gene, CDR1 is MNHNS and CDR2 is SASEGT. Here the CDR3 reads CARSDLMFTSDTEAFF. For the CDR3, the DNA is TGTGCCAGAAGTGATCTAATGTTTACCTCCGACACTGAAGCTTTCTTT.

This clonotype turned up a few times. The chain links TRBV20-1 to TRBJ2-7; D not certain. In germline, CDR1 is DFQATT, CDR2 SNEGSKA (reference sequence). With 0 bases removed from V and 3 bases from J, the gap between germline ends came to 9 bases. CDR3 length: 13 amino acids. This CDR3 is CSARDGESYEQYF. The CDR3 region has the DNA TGCAGTGCTAGAGATGGCGAGAGCTACGAGCAGTACTTC.

This clonotype was counted only a few times. Written as DNA, the CDR3 is TGTGCCAGCAGCGTCCTACGGGGGAATGAGCAGTTCTTC. Its translation: CASSVLRGNEQFF. The V gene is TRBV9, the J gene TRBJ2-1; TRBD2 is a possible D gene (6 bases). This CDR3 contains 13 residues. The V end was cut by 2 bases, the J end by 7 bases, with 10 bases between. Germline V gene sequence: CDR1 SGDLS, CDR2 YYNGEE.

The chain is built from TRBV7-8 and TRBJ2-7; D is possibly TRBD1 or TRBD2 (5 bases each). There are 13 residues in the CDR3. Germline-derived CDR1 and CDR2 are SGHVS and FQNEAQ. The V end was cut by 5 bases, the J end by 7 bases, with 15 bases between. This CDR3 is CASSLGTPEEQYF. The DNA of the CDR3 is TGTGCCAGCAGCCTCGGGACCCCGGAGGAGCAGTACTTC.

The count of this clonotype is one. The rearrangement joins TRBV12-3 or TRBV12-4 to TRBJ2-1; 10 bases match TRBD2. The CDR3 length is 17 residues. V lost 5 bases, J lost 3 bases, and 10 bases stayed unmatched. CDR3 DNA: TGTGCCAGCAGTGGATCACTAGCGGGGCCAGTCTACAATGAGCAGTTCTTC. This codes for CASSGSLAGPVYNEQFF.